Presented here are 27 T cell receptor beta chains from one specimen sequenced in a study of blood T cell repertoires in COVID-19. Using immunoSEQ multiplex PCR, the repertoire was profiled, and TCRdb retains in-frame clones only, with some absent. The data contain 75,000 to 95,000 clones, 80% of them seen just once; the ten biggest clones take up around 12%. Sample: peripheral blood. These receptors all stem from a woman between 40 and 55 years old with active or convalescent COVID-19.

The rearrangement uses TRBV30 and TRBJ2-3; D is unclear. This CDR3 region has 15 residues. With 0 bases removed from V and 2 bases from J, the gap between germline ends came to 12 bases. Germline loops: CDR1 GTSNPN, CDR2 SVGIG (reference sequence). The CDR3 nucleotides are TGTGCCTGGAGTGTAGGTGACTTCCACACAGATACGCAGTATTTT. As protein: CAWSVGDFHTDTQYF. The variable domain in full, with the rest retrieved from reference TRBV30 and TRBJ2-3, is SQTIHQWPATLVQPVGSPLSLECTVEGTSNPNLYWYRQAAGRGLQLLFYSVGIGQISSEVPQNLSASRPQDRQFILSSKKLLLSDSGFYLCAWSVGDFHTDTQYFGPGTRLTVL.

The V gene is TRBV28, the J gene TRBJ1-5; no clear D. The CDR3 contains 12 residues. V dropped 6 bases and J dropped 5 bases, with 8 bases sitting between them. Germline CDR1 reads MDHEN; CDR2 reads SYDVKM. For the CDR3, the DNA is TGTGCCAGCAGGCACGGGGATCAGCCCCAGCATTTT. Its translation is CASRHGDQPQHF.

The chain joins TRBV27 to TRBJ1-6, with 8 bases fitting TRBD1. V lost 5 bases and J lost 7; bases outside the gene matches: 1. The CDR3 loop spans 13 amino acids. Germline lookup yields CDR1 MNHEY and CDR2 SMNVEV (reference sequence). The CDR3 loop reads CASSRQGNSPLHF. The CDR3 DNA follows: TGTGCCAGCAGTAGACAGGGGAATTCACCCCTCCACTTT.

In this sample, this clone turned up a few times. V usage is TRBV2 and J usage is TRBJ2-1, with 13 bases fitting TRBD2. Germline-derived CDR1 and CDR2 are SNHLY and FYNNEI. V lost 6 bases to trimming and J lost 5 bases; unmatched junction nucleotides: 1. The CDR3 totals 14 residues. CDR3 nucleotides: TGTGCCAGCAGGACTAGCGGGGGGAACAATGAGCAGTTCTTC. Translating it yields CASRTSGGNNEQFF.

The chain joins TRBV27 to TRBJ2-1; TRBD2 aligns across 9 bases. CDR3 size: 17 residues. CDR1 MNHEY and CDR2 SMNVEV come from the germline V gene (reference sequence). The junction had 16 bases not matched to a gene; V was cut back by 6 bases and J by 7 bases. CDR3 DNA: TGTGCCAGCAGGACCGCCCCGGGACTAGCAGGGGCTAATGAGCAGTTCTTC. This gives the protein CASRTAPGLAGANEQFF.

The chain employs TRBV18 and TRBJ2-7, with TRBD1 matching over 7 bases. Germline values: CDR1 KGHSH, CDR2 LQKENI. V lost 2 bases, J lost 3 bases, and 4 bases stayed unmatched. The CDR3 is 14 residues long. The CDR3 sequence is CASSPGTADYEQYF. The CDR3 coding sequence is TGTGCCAGCTCACCAGGGACAGCCGACTACGAGCAGTACTTC.

The CDR3 nucleotides are TGTGCCAGCAGCCAAACAGGGGCCTCATACGAGCAGTACTTC. Translated: CASSQTGASYEQYF. This chain joins TRBV3-1 (or the pseudogene TRBV3-2) and TRBJ2-7; 7 bases fit TRBD1. The CDR3 is 14 residues long. CDR1 is LGHDT and CDR2 is YNNKEL in the germline V gene (reference sequence). V trimming: 2 bases; J trimming: 4 bases; junction bases outside the gene matches: 5.

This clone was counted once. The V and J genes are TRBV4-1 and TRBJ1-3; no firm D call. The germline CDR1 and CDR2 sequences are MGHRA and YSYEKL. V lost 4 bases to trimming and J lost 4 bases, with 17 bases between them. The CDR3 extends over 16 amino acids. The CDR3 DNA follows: TGCGCCAGCAGCCGACAAGGCCCAAGAGAAGGAAACACCATATATTTT. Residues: CASSRQGPREGNTIYF.

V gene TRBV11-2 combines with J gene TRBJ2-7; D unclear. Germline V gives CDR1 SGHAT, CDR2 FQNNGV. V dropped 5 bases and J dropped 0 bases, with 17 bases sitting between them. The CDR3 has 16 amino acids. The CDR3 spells CASSLTPPPTSYEQYF. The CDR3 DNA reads TGTGCCAGCAGCCTAACTCCTCCTCCCACCTCCTACGAGCAGTACTTC.

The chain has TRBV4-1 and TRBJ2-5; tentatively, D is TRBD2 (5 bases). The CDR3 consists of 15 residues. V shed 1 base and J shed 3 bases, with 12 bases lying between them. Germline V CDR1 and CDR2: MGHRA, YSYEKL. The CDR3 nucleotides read TGCGCCAGCAGCCAAGGCGGGTTGCTGGAAGAGACCCAGTACTTC. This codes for CASSQGGLLEETQYF.

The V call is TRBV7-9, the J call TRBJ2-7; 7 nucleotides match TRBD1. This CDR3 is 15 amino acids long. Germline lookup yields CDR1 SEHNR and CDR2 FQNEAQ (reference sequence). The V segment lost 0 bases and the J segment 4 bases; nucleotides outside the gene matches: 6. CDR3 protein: CASSLAMGQIYEQYF. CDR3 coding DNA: TGTGCCAGCAGCTTAGCGATGGGACAGATATACGAGCAGTACTTC.

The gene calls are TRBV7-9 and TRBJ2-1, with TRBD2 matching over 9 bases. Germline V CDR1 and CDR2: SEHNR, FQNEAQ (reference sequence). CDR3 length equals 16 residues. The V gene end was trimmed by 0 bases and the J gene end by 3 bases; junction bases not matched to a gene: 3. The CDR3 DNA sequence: TGTGCCAGCAGCTTAGCGCTAGCGGGGAGCTACAATGAGCAGTTCTTC. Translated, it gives CASSLALAGSYNEQFF. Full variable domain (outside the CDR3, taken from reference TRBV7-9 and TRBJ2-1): DTGVSQNPRHKITKRGQNVTFRCDPISEHNRLYWYRQTLGQGPEFLTYFQNEAQLEKSRLLSDRFSAERPKGSFSTLEIQRTEQGDSAMYLCASSLALAGSYNEQFFGPGTRLTVL.

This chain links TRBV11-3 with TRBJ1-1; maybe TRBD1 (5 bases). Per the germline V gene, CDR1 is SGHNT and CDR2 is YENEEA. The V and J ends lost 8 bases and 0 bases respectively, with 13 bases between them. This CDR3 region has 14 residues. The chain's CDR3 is CASRAQAVNTEAFF. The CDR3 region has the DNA TGTGCCAGCCGGGCACAGGCCGTGAACACTGAAGCTTTCTTT.

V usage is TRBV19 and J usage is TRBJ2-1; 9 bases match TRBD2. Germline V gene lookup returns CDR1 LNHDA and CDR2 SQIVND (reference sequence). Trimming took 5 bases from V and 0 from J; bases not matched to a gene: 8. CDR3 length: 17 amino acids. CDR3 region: CASSPRGSGSSYNEQFF. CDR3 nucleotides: TGTGCCAGTAGTCCCCGGGGTAGCGGGAGCTCCTACAATGAGCAGTTCTTC.

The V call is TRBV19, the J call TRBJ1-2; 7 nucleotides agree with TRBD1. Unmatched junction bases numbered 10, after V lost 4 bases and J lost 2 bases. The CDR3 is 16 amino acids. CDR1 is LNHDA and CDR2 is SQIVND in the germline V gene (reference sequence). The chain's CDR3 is CASSTRQGGQNYGYTF. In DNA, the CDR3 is TGTGCCAGTAGTACAAGACAGGGTGGACAAAACTATGGCTACACCTTC.

The CDR3 sequence is CASRSGGAYNEQFF. DNA of the CDR3: TGTGCCAGCAGGAGCGGGGGGGCCTACAATGAGCAGTTCTTC. The chain recombines TRBV2 with TRBJ2-1; 10 bases align to TRBD2. The CDR3 has 14 residues. CDR1 and CDR2 (germline): SNHLY, FYNNEI. Unmatched junction bases numbered 1, after V lost 6 bases and J lost 2 bases.

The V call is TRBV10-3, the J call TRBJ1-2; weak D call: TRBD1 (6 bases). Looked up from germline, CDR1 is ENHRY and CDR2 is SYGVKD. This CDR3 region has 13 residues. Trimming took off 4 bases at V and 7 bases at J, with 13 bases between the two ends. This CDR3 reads CAISAGQLGGYTF. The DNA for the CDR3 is TGTGCCATCAGTGCCGGACAGTTAGGTGGCTACACCTTC.

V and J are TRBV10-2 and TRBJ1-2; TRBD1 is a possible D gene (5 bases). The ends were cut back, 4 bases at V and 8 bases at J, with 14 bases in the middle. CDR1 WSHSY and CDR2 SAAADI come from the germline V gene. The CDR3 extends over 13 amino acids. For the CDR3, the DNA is TGCGCCAGCAGTGGCGGGACCCCACCCGGCTACACCTTC. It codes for CASSGGTPPGYTF.

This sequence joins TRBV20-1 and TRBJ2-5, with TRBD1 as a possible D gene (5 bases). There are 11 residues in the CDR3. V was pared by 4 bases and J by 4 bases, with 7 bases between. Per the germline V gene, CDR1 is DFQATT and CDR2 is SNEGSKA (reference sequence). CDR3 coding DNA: TGCAGTGCTACTCAGGGAGAGACCCAGTACTTC. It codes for CSATQGETQYF.

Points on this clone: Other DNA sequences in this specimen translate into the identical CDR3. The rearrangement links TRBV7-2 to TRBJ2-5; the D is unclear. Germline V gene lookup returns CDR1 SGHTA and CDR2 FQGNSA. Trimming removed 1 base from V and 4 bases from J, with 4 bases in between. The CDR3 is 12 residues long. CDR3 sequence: CASSLDRETQYF. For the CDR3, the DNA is TGTGCCAGCAGCTTAGATAGAGAGACCCAGTACTTC. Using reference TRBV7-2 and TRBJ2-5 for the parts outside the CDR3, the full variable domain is GAGVSQSPSNKVTEKGKDVELRCDPISGHTALYWYRQSLGQGLEFLIYFQGNSAPDKSGLPSDRFSAERTGGSVSTLTIQRTQQEDSAVYLCASSLDRETQYFGPGTRLLVL.

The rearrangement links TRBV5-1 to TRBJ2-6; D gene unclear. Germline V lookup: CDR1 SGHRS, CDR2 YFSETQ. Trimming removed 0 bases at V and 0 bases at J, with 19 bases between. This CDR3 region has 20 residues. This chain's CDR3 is CASSLGFSALRGSGANVLTF. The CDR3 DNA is TGCGCCAGCAGCTTGGGGTTCTCAGCTCTAAGAGGCTCTGGGGCCAACGTCCTGACTTTC. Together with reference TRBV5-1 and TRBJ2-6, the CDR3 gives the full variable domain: KAGVTQTPRYLIKTRGQQVTLSCSPISGHRSVSWYQQTPGQGLQFLFEYFSETQRNKGNFPGRFSGRQFSNSRSEMNVSTLELGDSALYLCASSLGFSALRGSGANVLTFGAGSRLTVL.

For the CDR3, the DNA is TGTGCCAGCAGCTTAGTCCGACAGGGAAGGGGCACAGATACGCAGTATTTT. This sequence encodes CASSLVRQGRGTDTQYF. The chain has TRBV11-2 and TRBJ2-3; TRBD1 agrees at 7 bases. The J segment lost 1 base and the V segment lost 1 base, leaving 8 bases of the junction unmatched. CDR3 size: 17 residues. Germline CDR1 reads SGHAT; CDR2 reads FQNNGV.

The CDR3 DNA follows: TGTGCCAGCAGCTTAGCGATGGGCGCAATCAATGAGCAGTTCTTC. Protein: CASSLAMGAINEQFF. This chain uses TRBV7-2 with TRBJ2-1, with D hard to call. Trimming removed 0 bases from V and 6 bases from J, with 12 bases in between. Germline V gene sequence: CDR1 SGHTA, CDR2 FQGNSA. The CDR3 is made up of 15 amino acids.

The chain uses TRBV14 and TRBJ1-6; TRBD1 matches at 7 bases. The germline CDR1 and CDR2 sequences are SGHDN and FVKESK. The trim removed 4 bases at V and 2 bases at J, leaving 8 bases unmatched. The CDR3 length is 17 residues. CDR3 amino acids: CASSPFGGTAYNSPLHF. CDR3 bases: TGTGCCAGCAGCCCATTTGGCGGGACAGCCTATAATTCACCCCTCCACTTT.

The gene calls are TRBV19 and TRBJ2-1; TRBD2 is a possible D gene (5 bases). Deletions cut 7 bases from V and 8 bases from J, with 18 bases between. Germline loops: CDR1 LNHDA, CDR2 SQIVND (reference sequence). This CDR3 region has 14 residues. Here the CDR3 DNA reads TGTGCCAGTACCCCGCTAGCCGGAGGCCATGAGCAGTTCTTC. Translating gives CASTPLAGGHEQFF.

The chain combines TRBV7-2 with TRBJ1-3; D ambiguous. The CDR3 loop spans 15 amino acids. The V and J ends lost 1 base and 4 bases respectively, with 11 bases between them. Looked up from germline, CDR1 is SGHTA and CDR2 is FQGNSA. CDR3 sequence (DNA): TGTGCCAGCAGCTTAGACACGACGACAGGAAACACCATATATTTT. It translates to CASSLDTTTGNTIYF. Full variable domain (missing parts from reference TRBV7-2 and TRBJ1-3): GAGVSQSPSNKVTEKGKDVELRCDPISGHTALYWYRQSLGQGLEFLIYFQGNSAPDKSGLPSDRFSAERTGGSVSTLTIQRTQQEDSAVYLCASSLDTTTGNTIYFGEGSWLTVV.

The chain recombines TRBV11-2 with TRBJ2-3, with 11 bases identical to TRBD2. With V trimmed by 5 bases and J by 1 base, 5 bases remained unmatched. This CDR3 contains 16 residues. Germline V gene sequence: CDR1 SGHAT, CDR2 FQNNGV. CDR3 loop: CASSRLTSGGTDTQYF. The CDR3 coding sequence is TGTGCCAGCAGCCGCCTGACTAGCGGGGGCACAGATACGCAGTATTTT.